Following are 30 T cell receptor beta chains from one sample sequenced in a study of a mutant IDH1 vaccine in newly diagnosed glioma. Specified time point: baseline, week 1 (first vaccination visit). The treatment here: pre-vaccination baseline after standard-of-care therapy. Clones were read by immunoSEQ multiplex PCR, and TCRdb kept only the in-frame ones, dropping some. The sample lists some 95,000 clones; around 77% were seen once. The material sequenced was PBMCs, taken from a glioma patient treated with radiotherapy, temozolomide or both. The receptors come from a man aged 35-49 years with glioma.

This clone was seen only once. The CDR3 DNA reads TGTGCCAGCAGCTTAAGGGGCCGGGACGGATTTACGCAGTATTTT. This translates into CASSLRGRDGFTQYF. V and J are TRBV7-9 and TRBJ2-3; possibly TRBD1 or TRBD2 for D (5 bases each). Trimming took 2 bases from V and 8 from J, leaving 17 bases between them. The germline V gene encodes CDR1 SEHNR and CDR2 FQNEAQ (reference sequence). CDR3 length equals 15 residues.

This chain joins TRBV10-3 and TRBJ2-3; a possible D gene is TRBD1 (7 bases). CDR1 and CDR2 from the germline V gene are ENHRY and SYGVKD. V was pared by 0 bases and J by 2 bases, with 15 bases between. The length of the CDR3 is 17 residues. The CDR3 sequence: CAISESTDREDTDTQYF. DNA for the CDR3: TGTGCCATCAGTGAGTCTACCGACAGGGAGGACACAGATACGCAGTATTTT.

V usage is TRBV6-5 and J usage is TRBJ1-2; the match to TRBD1 covers 9 bases. The CDR3 is 13 residues long. Germline CDR1 is MNHEY and CDR2 is SVGAGI. The J segment lost 7 bases and the V segment lost 6 bases, leaving 6 bases of the junction unmatched. CDR3 loop: CASRYDRGAGYTF. CDR3 DNA sequence: TGTGCCAGCAGATACGACAGGGGGGCTGGCTACACCTTC.

This clone was detected a few times. The rearrangement links TRBV5-1 to TRBJ2-3; no firm D call. The CDR3 extends over 15 amino acids. V dropped 2 bases and J dropped 0 bases, with 10 bases sitting between them. Looked up from germline, CDR1 is SGHRS and CDR2 is YFSETQ. CDR3 residues: CASSFSGSSTDTQYF. CDR3 sequence (DNA): TGCGCCAGCAGCTTCAGTGGTTCTAGCACAGATACGCAGTATTTT.

This rearrangement joins TRBV4-2 to TRBJ2-5; D gene unclear. The CDR3 has 14 residues. The V end was cut by 0 bases, the J end by 7 bases, with 12 bases between. CDR1 and CDR2 (germline): LGHNA, YNFKEQ. CDR3 loop: CASSQDSQKGTQYF. The CDR3 region has the DNA TGTGCCAGCAGCCAAGATTCCCAAAAGGGGACCCAGTACTTC.

CDR3 residues: CASSLRVDRVEQYF. The CDR3 nucleotides are TGTGCCAGCTCACTGCGGGTGGACAGGGTAGAGCAGTACTTC. The chain is built from TRBV18 and TRBJ2-7, with 8 positions matching TRBD1. The ends lost 4 bases at V and 7 bases at J; junction bases unmatched: 9. The germline V gene has CDR1 KGHSH and CDR2 LQKENI. The CDR3 is 14 amino acids. Together with reference TRBV18 and TRBJ2-7, the CDR3 gives the full variable domain: NAGVMQNPRHLVRRRGQEARLRCSPMKGHSHVYWYRQLPEEGLKFMVYLQKENIIDESGMPKERFSAEFPKEGPSILRIQQVVRGDSAAYFCASSLRVDRVEQYFGPGTRLTVT.

The chain uses TRBV7-2 and TRBJ1-1; no definite D call. The V end was cut by 5 bases, the J end by 1 base, with 8 bases between. The CDR3 length is 13 residues. CDR1 and CDR2 (germline): SGHTA, FQGNSA. The DNA of the CDR3 is TGTGCCAGCAGCGAGAGGTGGAACACTGAAGCTTTCTTT. Amino acid sequence: CASSERWNTEAFF.

The chain is built from TRBV6-1 and TRBJ1-3; 8 positions agree with TRBD1. Germline assignment: CDR1 MNHNS and CDR2 SASEGT. The V gene end was trimmed by 5 bases and the J gene end by 2 bases; junction bases not matched to a gene: 5. This CDR3 spans 15 amino acids. The CDR3 protein is CASSPTGETGNTIYF. In DNA, the CDR3 is TGTGCCAGCAGTCCGACAGGGGAAACTGGAAACACCATATATTTT.

This chain links TRBV29-1 with TRBJ2-2, with D uncertain. Trimming cost V 4 bases and J 4 bases, with 7 bases left between them. The CDR3 covers 12 residues. CDR1 and CDR2 from the germline V gene are SQVTM and ANQGSEA. CDR3 sequence (DNA): TGCAGCGTTGGGAACCCCACCGGGGAGCTGTTTTTT. Translated, it gives CSVGNPTGELFF.

CDR3 coding DNA: TGTGCCAGCAGAATACAAAGTCAGTCCCGCTACGAGCAGTACTTC. Translated: CASRIQSQSRYEQYF. This chain connects TRBV6-5 to TRBJ2-7; D call uncertain. The CDR3 runs 15 residues. CDR1 and CDR2 from the germline V gene are MNHEY and SVGAGI. The V gene lost 6 bases and the J gene lost 3 bases, with 18 bases spanning the gap.

This chain links TRBV19 with TRBJ1-4; a possible D gene is TRBD1 (6 bases). The CDR3 covers 15 residues. V dropped 7 bases and J dropped 8 bases, with 20 bases sitting between them. Per the germline V gene, CDR1 is LNHDA and CDR2 is SQIVND (reference sequence). The CDR3 reads CASTPGAGASEKLFF. Written as DNA, the CDR3 is TGTGCCAGTACCCCCGGGGCAGGGGCGAGCGAAAAACTGTTTTTT.

The count of this clone is one. J is TRBJ1-1 and V is TRBV11-2; 7 nucleotides align to TRBD1. Per the germline V gene, CDR1 is SGHAT and CDR2 is FQNNGV. Trimming took 5 bases from V and 0 from J; bases not matched to a gene: 9. CDR3 length equals 16 residues. CDR3 nucleotide sequence: TGTGCCAGCAGCCTCACCGCGGACAGGATGAACACTGAAGCTTTCTTT. Translated: CASSLTADRMNTEAFF.

The chain has TRBV9 and TRBJ2-2; 11 nucleotides align to TRBD1. The CDR3 is 15 residues long. Germline trimming cut 4 bases from V and 7 bases from J; bases unmatched to any gene: 6. Per the germline V gene, CDR1 is SGDLS and CDR2 is YYNGEE. The CDR3 region is CASSLGQGAIGELFF. In nucleotides, the CDR3 is TGTGCCAGCAGCCTCGGACAGGGGGCAATCGGGGAGCTGTTTTTT.

J is TRBJ1-3 and V is TRBV29-1, with D perhaps TRBD1 (5 bases). V lost 1 base, J lost 3 bases, and 13 bases lay in between. CDR3 size: 15 residues. Per germline, CDR1 SQVTM and CDR2 ANQGSEA. The CDR3 DNA reads TGCAGCGTTGAAGGTCTCGGGGGTGGTGGAAACACCATATATTTT. Translated: CSVEGLGGGGNTIYF.

This chain links TRBV6-4 with TRBJ2-3, with D possibly being TRBD1 or TRBD2 (7 bases each). There are 16 residues in the CDR3. The germline V gene has CDR1 MRHNA and CDR2 SNTAGT. Trimming pared 0 bases from V and 4 bases from J, leaving 14 bases between. The CDR3 here is CASSDSRGGRADTQYF. The CDR3 bases are TGTGCCAGCAGTGACTCCAGGGGGGGGCGCGCAGATACGCAGTATTTT.

This chain connects TRBV30 to TRBJ1-2; D not resolved. CDR1 is GTSNPN and CDR2 is SVGIG in the germline V gene (reference sequence). This CDR3 contains 13 residues. Between the trimmed V and J ends, which lost 2 bases and 7 bases, there was a span of 14 bases. The CDR3 here is CAWSRPVGGGYTF. For the CDR3, the DNA is TGTGCCTGGAGTCGCCCAGTGGGTGGTGGCTACACCTTC.

The chain recombines TRBV11-2 with TRBJ2-1; 13 bases fit TRBD2. The CDR3 contains 16 residues. Germline V lookup: CDR1 SGHAT, CDR2 FQNNGV. V lost 4 bases, J lost 6 bases, and 6 bases stayed unmatched. CDR3 loop: CASSYPGTSGANEQFF. Here the CDR3 DNA reads TGTGCCAGCAGCTACCCCGGGACTAGCGGGGCCAATGAGCAGTTCTTC.

V gene TRBV5-4 combines with J gene TRBJ2-1; 10 positions match TRBD2. V shed 0 bases and J 3 bases; nucleotides not matched to a gene: 3. The CDR3 contains 16 residues. The germline CDR1 and CDR2 sequences are SGHNT and YYREEE (reference sequence). CDR3 coding DNA: TGTGCCAGCAGCTTGGGATCTAGCGGGGGCTACAATGAGCAGTTCTTC. It codes for CASSLGSSGGYNEQFF.

This clone was recorded once. The chain is built from TRBV7-6 and TRBJ1-1; 9 bases fit TRBD1. V gave up 0 bases and J gave up 5 bases; unmatched junction bases: 4. Germline CDR1 and CDR2: SGHVS and FNYEAQ. The CDR3 sequence is 15 residues long. DNA for the CDR3: TGTGCCAGCAGCTTAGCGACAGGGGGAGGGACTGAAGCTTTCTTT. Amino acids: CASSLATGGGTEAFF. Complete variable domain (other parts from reference TRBV7-6 and TRBJ1-1): GAGVSQSPRYKVTKRGQDVALRCDPISGHVSLYWYRQALGQGPEFLTYFNYEAQQDKSGLPNDRFSAERPEGSISTLTIQRTEQRDSAMYRCASSLATGGGTEAFFGQGTRLTVV.

This sequence joins TRBV29-1 and TRBJ1-2, with 9 bases identical to TRBD1. The V segment lost 4 bases and the J segment 8 bases; nucleotides outside the gene matches: 14. This CDR3 region has 15 residues. The germline V gene has CDR1 SQVTM and CDR2 ANQGSEA. The CDR3 loop is CSVGEGTGLFYGYTF. DNA of the CDR3: TGCAGCGTTGGGGAGGGGACAGGGCTTTTCTACGGCTACACCTTC. Based on the CDR3 plus reference TRBV29-1 and TRBJ1-2, the full variable domain is SAVISQKPSRDICQRGTSLTIQCQVDSQVTMMFWYRQQPGQSLTLIATANQGSEATYESGFVIDKFPISRPNLTFSTLTVSNMSPEDSSIYLCSVGEGTGLFYGYTFGSGTRLTVV.

The J gene is TRBJ2-7, the V gene TRBV6-5; D tentatively fits TRBD1 or TRBD2 (6 bases each). V lost 6 bases, J lost 3 bases, and 18 bases lay in between. The CDR3 extends over 15 amino acids. Germline V gene sequence: CDR1 MNHEY, CDR2 SVGAGI. CDR3 nucleotide sequence: TGTGCCAGCAGAACTCAGGGGACTGGATTCTACGAGCAGTACTTC. This gives the protein CASRTQGTGFYEQYF.

J is TRBJ2-7 and V is TRBV5-1; 7 nucleotides align to TRBD2. The CDR3 covers 14 residues. Germline CDR1 and CDR2: SGHRS and YFSETQ. After removal of 1 base from V and 3 bases from J, the junction contained 4 bases not matched to a gene. CDR3 DNA sequence: TGCGCCAGCAGCTTGTATTGGACTAGCTACGAGCAGTACTTC. Amino acid sequence: CASSLYWTSYEQYF.

The CDR3 here is CASNLGSPVGTGELFF. In DNA form, the CDR3 reads TGTGCCAGCAATCTAGGGTCTCCGGTGGGCACCGGGGAGCTGTTTTTT. The V and J genes are TRBV5-4 and TRBJ2-2; D not certain. V lost 6 bases to trimming and J lost 4 bases, with 19 bases between them. The CDR3 is made up of 16 amino acids. Germline V gene data show CDR1 as SGHNT and CDR2 as YYREEE (reference sequence).

The rearrangement joins TRBV7-2 to TRBJ1-1; D is perhaps TRBD1 (5 bases). The CDR3 totals 15 residues. V was clipped by 1 base and J by 4 bases, with 13 bases between them. Germline CDR1 is SGHTA and CDR2 is FQGNSA. CDR3 amino acids: CASSLEGQGSTEAFF. The CDR3 nucleotides read TGTGCCAGCAGCTTAGAGGGTCAGGGATCCACTGAAGCTTTCTTT.

The chain employs TRBV5-1 and TRBJ2-3; 7 bases agree with TRBD1. J gave up 3 bases and V 1 base, and 5 bases lay outside the gene matches. CDR1 and CDR2 (germline): SGHRS, YFSETQ. CDR3 length: 15 residues. CDR3 DNA: TGCGCCAGCAGCTTGTGGGGACAGCCTACAGATACGCAGTATTTT. Protein sequence: CASSLWGQPTDTQYF.

This clone was recorded a few times. The CDR3 spells CASSDARGDTDTQYF. As DNA, the CDR3 is TGTGCCAGCAGTGACGCGAGAGGGGACACAGATACGCAGTATTTT. V and J are TRBV6-4 and TRBJ2-3; the D gene could be TRBD1 or TRBD2 (5 bases each). CDR3 size: 15 residues. Germline V gene sequence: CDR1 MRHNA, CDR2 SNTAGT. V lost 2 bases to trimming and J lost 2 bases, with 11 bases between them.

The rearrangement uses TRBV29-1 and TRBJ2-5; D not resolved. The CDR3 totals 11 residues. From germline, CDR1 is SQVTM and CDR2 ANQGSEA. Trimming left V 4 bases short and J 4 bases short, with 7 bases between. The CDR3 DNA reads TGCAGCGTTGTAAAAGGAGAGACCCAGTACTTC. Amino acids: CSVVKGETQYF.

The genes are TRBV5-6 and TRBJ1-5, with a possible D match to TRBD1 (5 bases). CDR1 is SGHDT, CDR2 YYEEEE, per germline. This CDR3 spans 15 amino acids. V was cut by 2 bases and J by 3 bases, with 12 bases left in between. The CDR3 loop is CASSFSPTDNQPQHF. The CDR3, as DNA: TGTGCCAGCAGCTTTTCCCCGACAGACAATCAGCCCCAGCATTTT.

The genes are TRBV9 and TRBJ2-5; D gene ambiguous. Germline CDR1 and CDR2: SGDLS and YYNGEE. The CDR3 sequence is 14 residues long. Trimming removed 0 bases from V and 2 bases from J, with 8 bases in between. The CDR3 loop reads CASSVDDGQETQYF. The CDR3 DNA sequence: TGTGCCAGCAGCGTAGATGACGGACAAGAGACCCAGTACTTC.

Here the CDR3 reads CASSAGTGARYGYTF. CDR3 coding DNA: TGTGCCAGTAGTGCGGGGACAGGGGCTAGGTATGGCTACACCTTC. The rearrangement uses TRBV19 and TRBJ1-2, with 10 bases lining up with TRBD1. V dropped 5 bases and J dropped 5; count of bases not matched to a gene: 8. Germline V gene lookup returns CDR1 LNHDA and CDR2 SQIVND (reference sequence). The CDR3 spans 15 residues.